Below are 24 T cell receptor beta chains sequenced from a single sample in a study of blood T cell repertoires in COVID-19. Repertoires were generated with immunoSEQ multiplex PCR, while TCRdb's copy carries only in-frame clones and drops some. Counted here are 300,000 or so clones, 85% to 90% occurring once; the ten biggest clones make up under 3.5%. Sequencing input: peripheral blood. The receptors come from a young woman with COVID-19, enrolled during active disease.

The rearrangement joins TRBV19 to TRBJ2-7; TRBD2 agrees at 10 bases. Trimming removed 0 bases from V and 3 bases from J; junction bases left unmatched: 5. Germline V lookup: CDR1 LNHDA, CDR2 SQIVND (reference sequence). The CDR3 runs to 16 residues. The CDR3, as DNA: TGTGCCAGTAGTATAGATTTTGTAGCGGGGGGCTACGAGCAGTACTTC. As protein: CASSIDFVAGGYEQYF.

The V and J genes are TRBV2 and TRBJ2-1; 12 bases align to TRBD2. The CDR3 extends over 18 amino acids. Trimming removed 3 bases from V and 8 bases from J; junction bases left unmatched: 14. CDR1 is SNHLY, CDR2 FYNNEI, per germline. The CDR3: CASSDDLAGGRRVDEQFF. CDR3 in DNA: TGTGCCAGCAGTGATGACCTAGCGGGAGGGCGCAGGGTCGATGAGCAGTTCTTC.

The CDR3 here is CAWRRLAGAYNEQFF. The CDR3 nucleotides read TGTGCCTGGAGAAGACTAGCGGGAGCCTACAATGAGCAGTTCTTC. This chain joins TRBV30 and TRBJ2-1; 12 bases align to TRBD2. The V gene end was trimmed by 3 bases and the J gene end by 2 bases; junction bases not matched to a gene: 2. The CDR3 is 15 residues long. The germline V gene encodes CDR1 GTSNPN and CDR2 SVGIG (reference sequence).

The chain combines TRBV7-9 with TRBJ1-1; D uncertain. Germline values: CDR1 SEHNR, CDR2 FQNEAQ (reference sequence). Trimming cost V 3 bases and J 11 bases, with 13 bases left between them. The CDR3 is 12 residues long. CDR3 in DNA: TGTGCCAGCAGCTTTGGGATGGGAGAGGCTTTCTTT. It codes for CASSFGMGEAFF.

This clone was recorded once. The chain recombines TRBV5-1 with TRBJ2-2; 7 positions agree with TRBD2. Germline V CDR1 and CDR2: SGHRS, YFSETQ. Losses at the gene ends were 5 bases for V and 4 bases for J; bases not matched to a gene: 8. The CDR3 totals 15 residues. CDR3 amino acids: CASSSGEGGTGELFF. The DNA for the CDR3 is TGCGCCAGCAGTTCGGGGGAGGGAGGCACCGGGGAGCTGTTTTTT.

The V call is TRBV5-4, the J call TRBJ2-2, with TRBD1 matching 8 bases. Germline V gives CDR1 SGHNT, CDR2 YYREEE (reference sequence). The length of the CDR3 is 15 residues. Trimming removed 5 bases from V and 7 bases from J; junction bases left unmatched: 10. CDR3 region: CASRPDRAIGGELFF. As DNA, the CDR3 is TGTGCCAGCAGGCCGGACAGGGCTATCGGCGGGGAGCTGTTTTTT.

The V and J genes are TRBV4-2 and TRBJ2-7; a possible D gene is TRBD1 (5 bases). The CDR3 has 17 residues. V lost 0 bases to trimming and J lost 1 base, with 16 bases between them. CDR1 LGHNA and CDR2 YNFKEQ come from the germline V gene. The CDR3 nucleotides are TGTGCCAGCAGCCAAGATGGGCAGGGCCCCCTTTCCTACGAGCAGTACTTC. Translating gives CASSQDGQGPLSYEQYF.

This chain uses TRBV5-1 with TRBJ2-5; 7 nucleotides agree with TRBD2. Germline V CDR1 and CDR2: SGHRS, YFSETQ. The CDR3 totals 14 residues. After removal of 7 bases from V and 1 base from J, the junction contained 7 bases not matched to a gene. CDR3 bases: TGCGCCAGCCGATCCGGGGGGTTCCAAGAGACCCAGTACTTC. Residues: CASRSGGFQETQYF. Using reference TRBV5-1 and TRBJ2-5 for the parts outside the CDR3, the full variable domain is KAGVTQTPRYLIKTRGQQVTLSCSPISGHRSVSWYQQTPGQGLQFLFEYFSETQRNKGNFPGRFSGRQFSNSRSEMNVSTLELGDSALYLCASRSGGFQETQYFGPGTRLLVL.

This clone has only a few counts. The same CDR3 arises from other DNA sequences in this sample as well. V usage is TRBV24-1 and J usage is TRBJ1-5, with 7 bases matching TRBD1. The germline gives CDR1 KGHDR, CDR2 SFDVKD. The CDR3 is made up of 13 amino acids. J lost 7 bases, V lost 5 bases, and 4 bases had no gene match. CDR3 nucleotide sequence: TGTGCCACCAGTGCAACAGGGGAACAGCCCCAGCATTTT. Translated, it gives CATSATGEQPQHF.

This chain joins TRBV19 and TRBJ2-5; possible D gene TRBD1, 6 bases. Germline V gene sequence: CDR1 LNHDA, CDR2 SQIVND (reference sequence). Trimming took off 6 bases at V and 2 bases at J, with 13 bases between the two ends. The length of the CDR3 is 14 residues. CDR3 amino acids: CASSSGTKQETQYF. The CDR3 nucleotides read TGTGCCAGTAGCTCCGGGACAAAGCAAGAGACCCAGTACTTC.

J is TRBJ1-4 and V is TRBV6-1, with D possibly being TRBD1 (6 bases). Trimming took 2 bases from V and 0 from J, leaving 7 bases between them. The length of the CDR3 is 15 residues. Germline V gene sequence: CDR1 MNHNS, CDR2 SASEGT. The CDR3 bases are TGTGCCAGCAGTGAAACAGGGTCAACTAATGAAAAACTGTTTTTT. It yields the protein CASSETGSTNEKLFF.

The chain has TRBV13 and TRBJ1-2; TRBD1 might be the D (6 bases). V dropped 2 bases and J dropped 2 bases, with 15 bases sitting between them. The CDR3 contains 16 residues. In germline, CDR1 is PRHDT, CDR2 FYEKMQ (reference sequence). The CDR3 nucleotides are TGTGCCAGCAGCTTAAACAGGGTCAACGACAACTATGGCTACACCTTC. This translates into CASSLNRVNDNYGYTF.

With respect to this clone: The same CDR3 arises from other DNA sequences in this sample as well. The CDR3: CAWSVGQGGYTF. The DNA of the CDR3 is TGTGCCTGGAGTGTGGGACAGGGCGGCTACACCTTC. This chain joins TRBV30 and TRBJ1-2; 9 bases line up with TRBD1. The CDR3 has 12 amino acids. V was pared by 0 bases and J by 8 bases, with 1 base of the junction left unmatched. Germline V gene data show CDR1 as GTSNPN and CDR2 as SVGIG (reference sequence).

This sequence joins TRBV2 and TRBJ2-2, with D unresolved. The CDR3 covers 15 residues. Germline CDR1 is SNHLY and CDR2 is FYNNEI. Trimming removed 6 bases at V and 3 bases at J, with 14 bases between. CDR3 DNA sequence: TGTGCCAGCAGCGAAAGAAATCCGGACACCGGGGAGCTGTTTTTT. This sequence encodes CASSERNPDTGELFF.

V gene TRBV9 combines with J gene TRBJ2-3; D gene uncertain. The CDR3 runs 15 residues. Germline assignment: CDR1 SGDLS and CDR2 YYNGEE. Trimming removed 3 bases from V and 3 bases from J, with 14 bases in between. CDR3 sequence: CASSADWPATDTQYF. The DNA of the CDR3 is TGTGCCAGCAGCGCCGACTGGCCAGCTACAGATACGCAGTATTTT.

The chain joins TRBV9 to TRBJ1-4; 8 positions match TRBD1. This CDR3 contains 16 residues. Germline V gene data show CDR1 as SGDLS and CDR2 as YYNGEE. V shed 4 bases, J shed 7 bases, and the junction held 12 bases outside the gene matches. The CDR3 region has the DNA TGTGCCAGCAGCTTAAGAGGGCAGGGGGCAAGTGAAAAACTGTTTTTT. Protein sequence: CASSLRGQGASEKLFF.

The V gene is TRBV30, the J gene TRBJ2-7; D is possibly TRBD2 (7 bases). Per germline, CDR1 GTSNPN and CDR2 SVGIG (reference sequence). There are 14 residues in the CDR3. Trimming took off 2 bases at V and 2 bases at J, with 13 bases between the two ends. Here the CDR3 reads CAWSFGGGAYEQYF. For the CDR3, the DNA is TGTGCCTGGAGTTTTGGAGGGGGGGCCTACGAGCAGTACTTC.

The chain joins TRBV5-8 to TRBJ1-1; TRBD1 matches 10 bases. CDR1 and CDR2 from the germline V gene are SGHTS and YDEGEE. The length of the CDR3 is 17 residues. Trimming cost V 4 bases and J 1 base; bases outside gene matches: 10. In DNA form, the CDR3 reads TGTGCCAGCAGCGAGGCGACAGGGGGCGGAGAGAACACTGAAGCTTTCTTT. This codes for CASSEATGGGENTEAFF.

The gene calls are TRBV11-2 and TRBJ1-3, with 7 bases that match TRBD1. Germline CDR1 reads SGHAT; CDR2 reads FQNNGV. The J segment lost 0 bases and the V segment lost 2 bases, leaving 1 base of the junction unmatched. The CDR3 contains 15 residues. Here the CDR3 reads CASSLNRGSGNTIYF. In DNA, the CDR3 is TGTGCCAGCAGCTTAAACAGGGGCTCTGGAAACACCATATATTTT.

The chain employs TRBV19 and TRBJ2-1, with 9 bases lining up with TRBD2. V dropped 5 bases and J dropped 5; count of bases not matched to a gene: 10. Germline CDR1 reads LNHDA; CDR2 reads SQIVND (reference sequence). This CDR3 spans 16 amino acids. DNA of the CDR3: TGTGCCAGTAGTGGGGGTAGGACTAGCGTGAACAATGAGCAGTTCTTC. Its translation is CASSGGRTSVNNEQFF.

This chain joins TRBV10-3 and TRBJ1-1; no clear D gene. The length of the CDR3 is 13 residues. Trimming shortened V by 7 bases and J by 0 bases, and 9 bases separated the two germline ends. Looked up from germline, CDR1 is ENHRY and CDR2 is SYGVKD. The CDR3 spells CAIKTALNTEAFF. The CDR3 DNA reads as TGTGCCATCAAAACAGCACTGAACACTGAAGCTTTCTTT.

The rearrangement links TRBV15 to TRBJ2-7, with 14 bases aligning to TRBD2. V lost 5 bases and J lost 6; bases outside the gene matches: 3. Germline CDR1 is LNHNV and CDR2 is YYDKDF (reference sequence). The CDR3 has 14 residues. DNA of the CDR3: TGTGCCACCAGCGGGGGGACTAGCGGGAGCGAGCAGTACTTC. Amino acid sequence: CATSGGTSGSEQYF.

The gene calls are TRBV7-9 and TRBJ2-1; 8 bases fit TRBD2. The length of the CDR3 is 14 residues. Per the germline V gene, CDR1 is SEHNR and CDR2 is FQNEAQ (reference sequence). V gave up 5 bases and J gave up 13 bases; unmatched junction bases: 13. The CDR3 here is CASSLGLAFYLQFF. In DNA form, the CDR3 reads TGTGCCAGCAGCCTTGGACTAGCTTTTTACTTACAGTTCTTC.

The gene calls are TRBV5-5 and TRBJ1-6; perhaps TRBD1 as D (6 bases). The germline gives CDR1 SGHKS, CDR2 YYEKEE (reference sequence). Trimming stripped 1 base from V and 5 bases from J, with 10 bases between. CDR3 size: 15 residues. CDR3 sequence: CASSLWSGDNSPLHF. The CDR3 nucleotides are TGTGCCAGCAGCTTGTGGTCAGGGGATAATTCACCCCTCCACTTT.